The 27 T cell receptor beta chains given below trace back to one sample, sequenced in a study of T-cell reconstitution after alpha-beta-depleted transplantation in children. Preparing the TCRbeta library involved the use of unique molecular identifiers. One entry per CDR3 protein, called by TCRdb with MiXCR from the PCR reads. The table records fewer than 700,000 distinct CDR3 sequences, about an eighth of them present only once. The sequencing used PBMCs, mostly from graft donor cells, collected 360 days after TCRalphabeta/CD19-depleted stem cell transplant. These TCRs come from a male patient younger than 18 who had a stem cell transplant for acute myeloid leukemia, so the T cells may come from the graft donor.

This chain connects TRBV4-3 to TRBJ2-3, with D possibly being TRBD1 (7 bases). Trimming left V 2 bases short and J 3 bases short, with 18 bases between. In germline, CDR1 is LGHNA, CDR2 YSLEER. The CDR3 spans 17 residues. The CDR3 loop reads CASSQRPGGTATDTQYF. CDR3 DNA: TGCGCCAGCAGCCAACGGCCTGGCGGGACAGCTACAGATACGCAGTATTTT.

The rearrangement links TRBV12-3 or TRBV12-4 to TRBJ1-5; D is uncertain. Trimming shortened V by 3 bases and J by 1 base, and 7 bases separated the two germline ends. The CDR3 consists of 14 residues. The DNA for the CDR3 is TGTGCCAGCAGTTTGATCGGGAGCAATCAGCCCCAGCATTTT. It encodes CASSLIGSNQPQHF.

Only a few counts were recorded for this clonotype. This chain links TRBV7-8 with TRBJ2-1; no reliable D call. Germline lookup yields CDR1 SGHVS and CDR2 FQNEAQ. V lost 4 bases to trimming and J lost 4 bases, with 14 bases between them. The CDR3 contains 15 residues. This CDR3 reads CASSWTHDTYNEQFF. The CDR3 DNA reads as TGTGCCAGCAGCTGGACCCACGATACTTACAATGAGCAGTTCTTC.

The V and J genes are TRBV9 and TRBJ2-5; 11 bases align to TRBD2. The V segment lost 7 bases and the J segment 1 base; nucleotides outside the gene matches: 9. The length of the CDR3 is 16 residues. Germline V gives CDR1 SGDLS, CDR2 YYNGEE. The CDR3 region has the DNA TGTGCCAGCGCTGAAGGGACTAGCGGACTCCAAGAGACCCAGTACTTC. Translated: CASAEGTSGLQETQYF.

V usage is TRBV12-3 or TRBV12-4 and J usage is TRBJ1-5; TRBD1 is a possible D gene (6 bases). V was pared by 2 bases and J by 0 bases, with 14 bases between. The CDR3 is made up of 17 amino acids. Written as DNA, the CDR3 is TGTGCCAGCAGTTTATCCAGGGGCCCTTATAGCAATCAGCCCCAGCATTTT. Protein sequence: CASSLSRGPYSNQPQHF.

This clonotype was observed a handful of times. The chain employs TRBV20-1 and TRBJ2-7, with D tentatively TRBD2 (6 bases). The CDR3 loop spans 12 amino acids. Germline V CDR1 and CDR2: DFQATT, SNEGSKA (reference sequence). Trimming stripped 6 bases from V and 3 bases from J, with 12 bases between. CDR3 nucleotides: TGCAGTGCCACGGACTACATCTACGAGCAGTACTTC. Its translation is CSATDYIYEQYF.

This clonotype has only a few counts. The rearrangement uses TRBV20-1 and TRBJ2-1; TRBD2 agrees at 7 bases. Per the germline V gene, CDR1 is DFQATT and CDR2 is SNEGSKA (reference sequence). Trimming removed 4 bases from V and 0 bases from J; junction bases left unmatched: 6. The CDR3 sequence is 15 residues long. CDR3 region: CSAISSGSSYNEQFF. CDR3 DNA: TGCAGTGCTATATCTAGCGGCAGCTCCTACAATGAGCAGTTCTTC.

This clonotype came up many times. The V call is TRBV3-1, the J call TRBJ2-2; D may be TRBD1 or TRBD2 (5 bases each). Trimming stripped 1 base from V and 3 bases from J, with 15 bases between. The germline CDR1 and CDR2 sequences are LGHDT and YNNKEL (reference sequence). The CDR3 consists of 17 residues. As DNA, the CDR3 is TGTGCCAGCAGCCAAGTTTTTAAGGGACGGGACACCGGGGAGCTGTTTTTT. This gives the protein CASSQVFKGRDTGELFF.

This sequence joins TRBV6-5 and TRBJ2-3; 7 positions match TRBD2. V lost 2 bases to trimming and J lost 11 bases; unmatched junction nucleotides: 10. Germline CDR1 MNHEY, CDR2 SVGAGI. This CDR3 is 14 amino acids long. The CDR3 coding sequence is TGTGCCAGCAGTTACGAAGGCTTGCGGGGGTGGCAGTATTTT. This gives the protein CASSYEGLRGWQYF.

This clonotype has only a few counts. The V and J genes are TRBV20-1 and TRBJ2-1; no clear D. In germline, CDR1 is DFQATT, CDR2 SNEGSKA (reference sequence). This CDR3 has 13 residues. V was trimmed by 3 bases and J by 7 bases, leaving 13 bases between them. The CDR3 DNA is TGCAGTGCTAGGATAGGTATCCTGAATGAGCAGTTCTTC. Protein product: CSARIGILNEQFF.

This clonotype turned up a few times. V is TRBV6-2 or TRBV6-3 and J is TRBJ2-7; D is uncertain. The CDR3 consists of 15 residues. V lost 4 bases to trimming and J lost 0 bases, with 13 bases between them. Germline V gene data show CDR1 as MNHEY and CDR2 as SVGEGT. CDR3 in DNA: TGTGCCAGCAGTTTCTCGACCTGGAGCTCCTACGAGCAGTACTTC. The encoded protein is CASSFSTWSSYEQYF.

CDR3 nucleotide sequence: TGTGCCAGCAGCGCCCGGACAGGGAGCTCCTACGAGCAGTACTTC. It specifies CASSARTGSSYEQYF. The chain carries TRBV9 and TRBJ2-7, with TRBD1 matching 8 bases. CDR1 is SGDLS and CDR2 is YYNGEE in the germline V gene. CDR3 length: 15 amino acids. The V gene end was trimmed by 3 bases and the J gene end by 0 bases; junction bases not matched to a gene: 5. Complete variable domain (other parts from reference TRBV9 and TRBJ2-7): DSGVTQTPKHLITATGQRVTLRCSPRSGDLSVYWYQQSLDQGLQFLIQYYNGEERAKGNILERFSAQQFPDLHSELNLSSLELGDSALYFCASSARTGSSYEQYFGPGTRLTVT.

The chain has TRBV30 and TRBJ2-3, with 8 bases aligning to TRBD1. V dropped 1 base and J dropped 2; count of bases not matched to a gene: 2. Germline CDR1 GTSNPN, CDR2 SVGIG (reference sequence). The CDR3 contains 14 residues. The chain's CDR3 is CAWSATGVTDTQYF. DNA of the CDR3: TGTGCCTGGAGTGCGACAGGGGTCACAGATACGCAGTATTTT.

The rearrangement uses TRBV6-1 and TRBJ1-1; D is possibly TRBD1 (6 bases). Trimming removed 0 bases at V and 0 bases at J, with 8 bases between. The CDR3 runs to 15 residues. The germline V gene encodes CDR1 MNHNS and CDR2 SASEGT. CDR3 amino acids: CASSEADRLNTEAFF. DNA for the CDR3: TGTGCCAGCAGTGAAGCCGACAGGCTGAACACTGAAGCTTTCTTT.

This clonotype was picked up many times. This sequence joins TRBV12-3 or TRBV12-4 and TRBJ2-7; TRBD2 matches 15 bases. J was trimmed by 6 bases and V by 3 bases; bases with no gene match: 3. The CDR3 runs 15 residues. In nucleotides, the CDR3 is TGTGCCAGCAGTTTCCAGGGACTAGCGGGAGGCGAGCAGTACTTC. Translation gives CASSFQGLAGGEQYF.

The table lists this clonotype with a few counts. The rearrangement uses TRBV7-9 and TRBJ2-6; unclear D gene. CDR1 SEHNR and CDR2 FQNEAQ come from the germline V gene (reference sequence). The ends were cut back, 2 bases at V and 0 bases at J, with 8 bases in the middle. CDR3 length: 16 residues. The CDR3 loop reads CASSLQASSGANVLTF. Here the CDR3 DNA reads TGTGCCAGCAGCTTACAGGCAAGCTCTGGGGCCAACGTCCTGACTTTC.

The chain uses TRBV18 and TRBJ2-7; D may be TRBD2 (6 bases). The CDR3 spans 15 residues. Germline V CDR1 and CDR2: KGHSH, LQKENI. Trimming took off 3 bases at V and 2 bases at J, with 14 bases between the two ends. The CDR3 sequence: CASSPKPGVTYEQYF. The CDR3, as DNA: TGTGCCAGCTCACCGAAGCCGGGAGTGACCTACGAGCAGTACTTC. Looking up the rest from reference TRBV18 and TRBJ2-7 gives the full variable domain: NAGVMQNPRHLVRRRGQEARLRCSPMKGHSHVYWYRQLPEEGLKFMVYLQKENIIDESGMPKERFSAEFPKEGPSILRIQQVVRGDSAAYFCASSPKPGVTYEQYFGPGTRLTVT.

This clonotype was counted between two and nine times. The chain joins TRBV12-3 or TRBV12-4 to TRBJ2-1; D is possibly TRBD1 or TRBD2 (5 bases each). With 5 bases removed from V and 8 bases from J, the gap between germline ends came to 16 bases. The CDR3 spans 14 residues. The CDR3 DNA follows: TGTGCCAGCAGTAGAAGGAAGGGGACGGATGAGCAGTTCTTC. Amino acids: CASSRRKGTDEQFF.

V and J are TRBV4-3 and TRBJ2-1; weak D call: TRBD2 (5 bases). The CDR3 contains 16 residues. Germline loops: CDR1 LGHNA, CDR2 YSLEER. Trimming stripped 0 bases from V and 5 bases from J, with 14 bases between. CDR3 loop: CASSQDRGTRNNEQFF. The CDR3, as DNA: TGCGCCAGCAGCCAAGATCGAGGAACTAGAAACAATGAGCAGTTCTTC.

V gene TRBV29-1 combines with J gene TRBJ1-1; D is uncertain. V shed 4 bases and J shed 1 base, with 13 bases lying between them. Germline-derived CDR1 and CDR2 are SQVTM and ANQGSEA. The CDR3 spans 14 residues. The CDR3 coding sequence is TGCAGCGTTGGGTCGGGAACGGGGAACACTGAAGCTTTCTTT. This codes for CSVGSGTGNTEAFF. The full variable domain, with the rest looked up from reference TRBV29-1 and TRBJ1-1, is SAVISQKPSRDICQRGTSLTIQCQVDSQVTMMFWYRQQPGQSLTLIATANQGSEATYESGFVIDKFPISRPNLTFSTLTVSNMSPEDSSIYLCSVGSGTGNTEAFFGQGTRLTVV.

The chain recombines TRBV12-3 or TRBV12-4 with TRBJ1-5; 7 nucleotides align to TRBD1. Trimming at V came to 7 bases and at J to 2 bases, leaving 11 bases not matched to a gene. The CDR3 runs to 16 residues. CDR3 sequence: CASTPTGAGGNQPQHF. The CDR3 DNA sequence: TGTGCCAGCACCCCAACAGGGGCTGGAGGCAATCAGCCCCAGCATTTT.

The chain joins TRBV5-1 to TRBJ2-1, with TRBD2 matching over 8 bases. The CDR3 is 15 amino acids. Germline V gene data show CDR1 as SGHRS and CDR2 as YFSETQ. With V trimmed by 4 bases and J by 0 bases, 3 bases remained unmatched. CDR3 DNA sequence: TGCGCCAGCAGCACGGGACTAGTCTCCTACAATGAGCAGTTCTTC. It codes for CASSTGLVSYNEQFF. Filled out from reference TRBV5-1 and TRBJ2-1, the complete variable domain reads KAGVTQTPRYLIKTRGQQVTLSCSPISGHRSVSWYQQTPGQGLQFLFEYFSETQRNKGNFPGRFSGRQFSNSRSEMNVSTLELGDSALYLCASSTGLVSYNEQFFGPGTRLTVL.

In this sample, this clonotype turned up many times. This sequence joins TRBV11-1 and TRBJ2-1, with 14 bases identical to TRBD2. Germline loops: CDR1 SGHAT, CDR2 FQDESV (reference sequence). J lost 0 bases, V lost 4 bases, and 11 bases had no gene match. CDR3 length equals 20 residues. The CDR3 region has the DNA TGTGCCAGCAGCTCCACCGGGACTAGCGGGAGTAGAATCTCCTACAATGAGCAGTTCTTC. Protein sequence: CASSSTGTSGSRISYNEQFF.

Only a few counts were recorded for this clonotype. DNA of the CDR3: TGTGCCAGCAGCCCTGATGCTTTGACTTTGTTGGACGAGCAGTACTTC. This gives the protein CASSPDALTLLDEQYF. V and J are TRBV7-8 and TRBJ2-7; D not certain. Germline V CDR1 and CDR2: SGHVS, FQNEAQ. This CDR3 region has 16 residues. Deletions cut 5 bases from V and 5 bases from J, with 22 bases between.

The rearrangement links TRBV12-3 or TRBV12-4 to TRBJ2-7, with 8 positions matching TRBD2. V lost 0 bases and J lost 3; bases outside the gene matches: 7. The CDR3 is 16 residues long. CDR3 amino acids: CASSLAWGTRFYEQYF. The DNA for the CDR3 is TGTGCCAGCAGTTTAGCGTGGGGGACTAGGTTCTACGAGCAGTACTTC.

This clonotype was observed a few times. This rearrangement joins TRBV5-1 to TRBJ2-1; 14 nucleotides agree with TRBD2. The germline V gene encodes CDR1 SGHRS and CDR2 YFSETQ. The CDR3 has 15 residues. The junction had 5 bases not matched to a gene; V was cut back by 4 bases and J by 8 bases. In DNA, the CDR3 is TGCGCCAGCAGCGCACCGGGACTAGCGGGAGATGAGCAGTTCTTC. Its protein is CASSAPGLAGDEQFF.

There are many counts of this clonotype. The CDR3 protein is CASSQERAGYTQYF. CDR3 nucleotide sequence: TGCGCCAGCAGCCAAGAAAGGGCGGGATATACGCAGTATTTT. The chain links TRBV4-3 to TRBJ2-3, with D possibly TRBD2 on 6 matching bases. Germline assignment: CDR1 LGHNA and CDR2 YSLEER. With 0 bases removed from V and 7 bases from J, the gap between germline ends came to 11 bases. The CDR3 length is 14 residues.